The clone carrying this TCR beta chain has only a few counts. Antigen specificity is unknown. The V gene lost 8 bases and the J gene lost 2 bases, with 12 bases spanning the gap. The CDR3 sequence is 12 residues long. CDR1 is GTSNPN and CDR2 is SVGIG in the germline V gene (reference sequence). The data derive from a study of beta chain features in type 1 diabetes. The wider study: All of the samples together had 85 million to 130 million sorted cells examined. The study, taken as a whole, reports: Amplification by PCR could prefer shorter templates, with the same effect in patients and controls. Whether TCRB rearrangement is influenced by HLA type went unresolved here. TCRB CDR3s were moderately but significantly shorter in Type 1 diabetes patients in all four CD4+ subsets.

Expressed TCRB transcripts were sequenced because the isolated RNA had all been reverse transcribed beforehand. Data came from immunoSEQ multiplex PCR; TCRdb stores just in-frame clones and leaves some out. This sample carries roughly 500,000 clones, around 10% of them seen once, and the ten largest clones take 0.045% to 0.05%. Sequenced sample: naive CD4+ T cells from blood. The source is a woman between 18 and 29 years old in good health. The chain combines TRBV30 with TRBJ1-2, with D perhaps matching TRBD1 (6 bases). The CDR3 here is CARTQGNYGYTF. CDR3 in DNA: TGTGCCCGGACCCAGGGGAACTATGGCTACACCTTC. Full variable domain (outside the CDR3, taken from reference TRBV30 and TRBJ1-2): SQTIHQWPATLVQPVGSPLSLECTVEGTSNPNLYWYRQAAGRGLQLLFYSVGIGQISSEVPQNLSASRPQDRQFILSSKKLLLSDSGFYLCARTQGNYGYTFGSGTRLTVV.